The rows below give T cell receptor beta chains drawn from one sample of a study of regulatory T cells. This table comes from immunoSEQ multiplex PCR, and its TCRdb copy is limited to in-frame clones, with some not included. Of 25,000 to 35,000 clones listed, 92% are singletons. Sequencing used conventional CD4+ T cells sorted from blood. The receptors come from a person between 18 and 30 years old with CD3G deficiency. The CDR3 runs from the conserved cysteine through the conserved F or W. The D gene is left open where the match is weak. Expanded clones are given a class, and other clones once, few, many or no size at all.

size: -; D: -; J: TRBJ1-5; V: TRBV7-2; DNA: TGTGCCAGCAGCTTAGCAGGGTGGGGTTTCCATCAGCCCCAGCATTTT; CDR3: CASSLAGWGFHQPQHF
size: -; D: -; J: TRBJ2-1; V: TRBV27; DNA: TGTGCCAGCAGTTTAGACACACGCCCTAGCGCCCAGTCCTACAATGAGCAGTTCTTC; CDR3: CASSLDTRPSAQSYNEQFF
size: -; D: TRBD2; J: TRBJ2-3; V: TRBV9; DNA: TGTGCCAGCAGCGTACAGCGGGGGGGCCGGCGCACAGATACGCAGTATTTT; CDR3: CASSVQRGGRRTDTQYF
size: -; D: -; J: TRBJ1-1; V: TRBV5-5; DNA: TGTGCCAGCAGCCCACGCGGCCTTGAAGCTTTCTTT; CDR3: CASSPRGLEAFF
size: -; D: TRBD1; J: TRBJ2-5; V: TRBV11-3; DNA: TGTGCCAGCAGCGGACAGGGAACAGAGACCCAGTACTTC; CDR3: CASSGQGTETQYF
size: -; D: -; J: TRBJ2-7; V: TRBV5-1; DNA: TGCGCCAGCAGCTTGGGGGGACTTTCCTACGAGCAGTACTTC; CDR3: CASSLGGLSYEQYF
size: -; D: -; J: TRBJ2-5; V: TRBV9; DNA: TGTGCCAGCAGCGTAGTGGCTAGTCGGGTAGAGACCCAGTACTTC; CDR3: CASSVVASRVETQYF
size: -; D: TRBD2; J: TRBJ2-3; V: TRBV7-7; DNA: TGTGCCAGCAGCCATGGGACTAGTGCAGATACGCAGTATTTT; CDR3: CASSHGTSADTQYF
size: -; D: -; J: TRBJ1-5; V: TRBV29-1; DNA: TGCAGCGTTATCGGACGGCGGTATAGCAATCAGCCCCAGCATTTT; CDR3: CSVIGRRYSNQPQHF
size: -; D: -; J: TRBJ2-2; V: TRBV4-2; DNA: TGTGCCAGCAGCGGCGGATTTTTGAACACCGGGGAGCTGTTTTTT; CDR3: CASSGGFLNTGELFF
size: -; D: -; J: TRBJ1-1; V: TRBV28; DNA: TGTGCCAGCAAGGCCCCGGGAGTGAACACTGAAGCTTTCTTT; CDR3: CASKAPGVNTEAFF
size: -; D: TRBD2; J: TRBJ2-3; V: TRBV4-1; DNA: TGCGCCAGCAGCCAAGGGCGGGGGGACATCACAGATACGCAGTATTTT; CDR3: CASSQGRGDITDTQYF
size: -; D: -; J: TRBJ1-5; V: TRBV19; DNA: TGTGCCAGTAGTATTGGATGGGGCTCAGCTAGCAATCAGCCCCAGCATTTT; CDR3: CASSIGWGSASNQPQHF
size: -; D: -; J: TRBJ2-3; V: TRBV7-3; DNA: TGTGCCAGCAGCTCCGGGACCGCCCAGGGTACGCAGTATTTT; CDR3: CASSSGTAQGTQYF
size: -; D: -; J: TRBJ2-7; V: TRBV11-2; DNA: TGTGCCAGCAGCTTAGGCTCCACTAGGAGCTCCTACGAGCAGTACTTC; CDR3: CASSLGSTRSSYEQYF
size: -; D: TRBD1; J: TRBJ2-7; V: TRBV10-2; DNA: TGCGCCAGCACTGCCAGGGGGCTTGGCGAGCAGTACTTC; CDR3: CASTARGLGEQYF
size: once; D: -; J: TRBJ2-6; V: TRBV9; DNA: TGTGCCAGCAGCGTTAGGGGGGTAGGCTCTGGGGCCAACGTCCTGACTTTC; CDR3: CASSVRGVGSGANVLTF
size: -; D: -; J: TRBJ2-7; V: TRBV6-1; DNA: TGTGCCAGCAGTTCCGGGTCCGGGTTACGGTTCGAGCAGTACTTC; CDR3: CASSSGSGLRFEQYF
size: -; D: -; J: TRBJ2-7; V: TRBV4-2; DNA: TGTGCCAGCAGCCAAGGGTGGGACTTCTCCTACGAGCAGTACTTC; CDR3: CASSQGWDFSYEQYF
size: -; D: -; J: TRBJ2-3; V: TRBV9; DNA: TGTGCCAGCAGCACCCAAGGGGACGGGGCCCGAAAAACGCAGTATTTT; CDR3: CASSTQGDGARKTQYF
size: -; D: -; J: TRBJ2-1; V: TRBV5-1; DNA: TGCGCCAGCAGCCGCGGGACTCCGATCTACAATGAGCAGTTCTTC; CDR3: CASSRGTPIYNEQFF
size: -; D: TRBD1; J: TRBJ2-7; V: TRBV6-1; DNA: TGTGCCATCAGCGGGACAGGGACCTACGAGCAGTACTTC; CDR3: CAISGTGTYEQYF
size: -; D: -; J: TRBJ2-2; V: TRBV5-1; DNA: TGCGCCAGCAGGGAGACCAATAATGCCGGGGAGCTGTTTTTT; CDR3: CASRETNNAGELFF
size: -; D: -; J: TRBJ1-2; V: TRBV5-1; DNA: TGCGCCAGCAGCTTGGACAGCCCACCCTACACCTTC; CDR3: CASSLDSPPYTF
size: -; D: -; J: TRBJ1-5; V: TRBV28; DNA: TGTGCCAGCAAGGGTCGTGGTCGGCATAGCAATCAGCCCCAGCATTTT; CDR3: CASKGRGRHSNQPQHF
size: -; D: -; J: TRBJ2-7; V: TRBV6-5; DNA: TGTGCCAGCAGCCAAAACAGCAAGTACGAGCAGTACTTC; CDR3: CASSQNSKYEQYF
size: -; D: TRBD2; J: TRBJ2-7; V: TRBV5-1; DNA: TGCGCCAGCAGCTTCACCGCAAGCGGGAGCAATCAAAGGAGATACGAGCAGTACTTC; CDR3: CASSFTASGSNQRRYEQYF
size: once; D: TRBD1; J: TRBJ2-5; V: TRBV7-9; DNA: TGTGCCAGCAGCTACGGGGACAGGCAAGAGACCCAGTACTTC; CDR3: CASSYGDRQETQYF
size: -; D: TRBD2; J: TRBJ2-5; V: TRBV10-3; DNA: TGTGCCATCAGTGAAGAACTAGCGGGGGTGGAGACCCAGTACTTC; CDR3: CAISEELAGVETQYF
size: -; D: -; J: TRBJ2-2; V: TRBV7-9; DNA: TGTGCCAGCAGCTTATGGACGGGGGACACCGGGGAGCTGTTTTTT; CDR3: CASSLWTGDTGELFF
size: -; D: -; J: TRBJ2-2; V: TRBV11-2; DNA: TGTGCCAGCAGCTTAAACGGGGCGCGGAACACCGGGGAGCTGTTTTTT; CDR3: CASSLNGARNTGELFF
size: once; D: -; J: TRBJ2-2; V: TRBV7-9; DNA: TGTGCCAGCAGCTCCGCCCTTGGTGTGGCGAACACCGGGGAGCTGTTTTTT; CDR3: CASSSALGVANTGELFF
size: -; D: -; J: TRBJ2-7; V: TRBV6-5; DNA: TGTGCCAGCAGCCCCGACCTCTACGAGCAGTACTTC; CDR3: CASSPDLYEQYF
size: -; D: -; J: TRBJ1-2; V: TRBV19; DNA: TGTGCCAGTAGTATTGGGGGGAAGAATGGCTACACCTTC; CDR3: CASSIGGKNGYTF
size: -; D: -; J: TRBJ2-5; V: TRBV19; DNA: TGTGCCAGTAGTATCCCTAGCGCGATACAAGAGACCCAGTACTTC; CDR3: CASSIPSAIQETQYF
size: -; D: TRBD2; J: TRBJ2-3; V: TRBV10-2; DNA: TGCGCCAGCAATGGGGCGGGGGGAGGCACAGATACGCAGTATTTT; CDR3: CASNGAGGGTDTQYF
size: -; D: -; J: TRBJ1-2; V: TRBV6-1; DNA: TGTGCCAGCAGTGACAGGATTAACTATGGCTACACCTTC; CDR3: CASSDRINYGYTF
size: -; D: -; J: TRBJ1-1; V: TRBV4-1; DNA: TGCGCCAGCAGCCAAGATCTCCGCACTGAAGCTTTCTTT; CDR3: CASSQDLRTEAFF
size: -; D: TRBD1; J: TRBJ1-2; V: TRBV5-1; DNA: TGCGCCAGCAGCTTGGCCGGGACAGGGGGCGAAGGCTACACCTTC; CDR3: CASSLAGTGGEGYTF
size: -; D: -; J: TRBJ2-7; V: TRBV6-1; DNA: TGTGCCAGCGGACGGCGAGGGGAGCAGTACTTC; CDR3: CASGRRGEQYF
size: -; D: -; J: TRBJ2-1; V: TRBV28; DNA: TGTGCCAGCAGTTTATCCCGACTAGTTGGCGAGCAGTTCTTC; CDR3: CASSLSRLVGEQFF
size: -; D: TRBD2; J: TRBJ2-1; V: TRBV6-1; DNA: TGTGCCAGCGGTTCCAGCGGGAGTTACAATGAGCAGTTCTTC; CDR3: CASGSSGSYNEQFF
size: -; D: -; J: TRBJ2-2; V: TRBV10-3; DNA: TGTGCCATCAGTGAGAAGGGGCCCAGGGGCGGGGAGCTGTTTTTT; CDR3: CAISEKGPRGGELFF
size: -; D: -; J: TRBJ1-2; V: TRBV10-3; DNA: TGTGCCATCAGTCGCGAACCCTACTATGGCTACACCTTC; CDR3: CAISREPYYGYTF
size: -; D: TRBD2; J: TRBJ2-3; V: TRBV11-3; DNA: TGTGCCAGCAGCTTAGGCGGTAGCGGGAGGGAGGGCGCAGATACGCAGTATTTT; CDR3: CASSLGGSGREGADTQYF
size: once; D: TRBD1; J: TRBJ2-4; V: TRBV5-1; DNA: TGCGCCAGCAGCTTCGGACAGGGTAACAACATTCAGTACTTC; CDR3: CASSFGQGNNIQYF